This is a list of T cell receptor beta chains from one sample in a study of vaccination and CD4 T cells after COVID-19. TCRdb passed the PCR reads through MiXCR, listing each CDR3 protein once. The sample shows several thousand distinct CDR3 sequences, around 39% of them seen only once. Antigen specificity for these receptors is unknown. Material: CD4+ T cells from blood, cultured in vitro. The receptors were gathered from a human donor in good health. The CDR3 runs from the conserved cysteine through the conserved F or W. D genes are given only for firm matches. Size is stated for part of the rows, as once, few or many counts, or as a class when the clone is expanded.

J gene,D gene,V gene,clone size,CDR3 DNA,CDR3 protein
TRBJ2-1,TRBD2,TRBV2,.,TGTGCCAGCAGTTTTAGCGGGGGGGCCTACAATGAGCAGTTCTTC,CASSFSGGAYNEQFF
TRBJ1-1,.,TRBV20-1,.,TGCAGTGCTAGGACAGATGGGGCTGAAGCTTTCTTT,CSARTDGAEAFF
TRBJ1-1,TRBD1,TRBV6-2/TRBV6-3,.,TGTGCCAGCAGTTACCGGGACAGGAGCACTGAAGCTTTCTTT,CASSYRDRSTEAFF
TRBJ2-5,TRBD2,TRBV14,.,TGTGCCAGCAGCCCTAGACTAGCGGGGGCCCAAGAGACCCAGTACTTC,CASSPRLAGAQETQYF
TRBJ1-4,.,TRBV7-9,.,TGTGCCAGCAGCGGCCCCGCGGGGGGAAAACTGTTTTTT,CASSGPAGGKLFF
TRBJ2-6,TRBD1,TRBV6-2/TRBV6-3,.,TGTGCCAGCAGTTCACGCCTGACAGGGTCCGGGGCCAACGTCCTGACTTTC,CASSSRLTGSGANVLTF
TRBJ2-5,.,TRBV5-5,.,TGTGCCAGCAGCTTAGGGCAGGGCTTCCAAGAGACCCAGTACTTC,CASSLGQGFQETQYF
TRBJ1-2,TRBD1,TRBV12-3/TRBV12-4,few,TGTGCCAGCAGTCACAGGGGCGGCTATGGCTACACCTTC,CASSHRGGYGYTF
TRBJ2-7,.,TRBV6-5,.,TGTGCCAGCAGTTATAGTCGGGGATCGAACTACGAGCAGTACTTC,CASSYSRGSNYEQYF
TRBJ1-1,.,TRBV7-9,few,TGTGCCAGCAGCTTAGGCGGGAGGGCTGAAGCTTTCTTT,CASSLGGRAEAFF
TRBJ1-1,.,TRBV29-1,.,TGCAGCGGGAGGACAGTCAACACTGAAGCTTTCTTT,CSGRTVNTEAFF
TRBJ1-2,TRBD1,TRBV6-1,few,TGTGCCAGCAGGAGACAGGGGAAAGGCTATGGCTACACCTTC,CASRRQGKGYGYTF
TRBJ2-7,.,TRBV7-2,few,TGTGCCAGCAGTCTAGTGAACGAGCAGTACTTC,CASSLVNEQYF
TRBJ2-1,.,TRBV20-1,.,TGCAGTGCCAGAGACGGGAGACTGGCACACTATGGGCAGTTCTTC,CSARDGRLAHYGQFF
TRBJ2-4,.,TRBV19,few,TGTGCCAGTAGTATCGAAAACATTCAGTACTTC,CASSIENIQYF
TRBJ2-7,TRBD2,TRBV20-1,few,TGCAGTGCTCGGGTGGTGGGGGGGAGCGGGAGCTCCTACGAGCAGTACTTC,CSARVVGGSGSSYEQYF
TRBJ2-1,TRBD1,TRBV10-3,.,TGTGCCATCAGTGAGTCGACCGGGACAGGGGGGGAGCAGTTCTTC,CAISESTGTGGEQFF
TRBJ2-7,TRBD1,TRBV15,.,TGTGCCACCAGCAGAGGTGCCCAGGGGGCTTACGAGCAGTACTTC,CATSRGAQGAYEQYF
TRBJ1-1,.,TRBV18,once,TGTGCCAGCTCACCACTGAGCAAGGGGAAGGCTGAAGCTTTCTTT,CASSPLSKGKAEAFF
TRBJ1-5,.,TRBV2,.,TGTGTCAGCAAGCCCGTAGCGGGTTCGCCCCAGCATTTT,CVSKPVAGSPQHF
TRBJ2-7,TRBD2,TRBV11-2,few,TGTGCCAGCAGCGCATTAAGCGGGAACTACGAGCAGTACTTC,CASSALSGNYEQYF
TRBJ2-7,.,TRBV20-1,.,TGCAGTGCTAGAGATGACAGGACTGCCTACGAGCAGTACTTC,CSARDDRTAYEQYF
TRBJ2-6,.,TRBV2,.,TGTGCCAGCAGTGCGGGTCTCCCTGGGGCCAACGTCCTGACTTTC,CASSAGLPGANVLTF
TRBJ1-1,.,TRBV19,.,TGTGCCAGTATTTCGGCAGGGCGGGTCACTGAAGCTTTCTTT,CASISAGRVTEAFF